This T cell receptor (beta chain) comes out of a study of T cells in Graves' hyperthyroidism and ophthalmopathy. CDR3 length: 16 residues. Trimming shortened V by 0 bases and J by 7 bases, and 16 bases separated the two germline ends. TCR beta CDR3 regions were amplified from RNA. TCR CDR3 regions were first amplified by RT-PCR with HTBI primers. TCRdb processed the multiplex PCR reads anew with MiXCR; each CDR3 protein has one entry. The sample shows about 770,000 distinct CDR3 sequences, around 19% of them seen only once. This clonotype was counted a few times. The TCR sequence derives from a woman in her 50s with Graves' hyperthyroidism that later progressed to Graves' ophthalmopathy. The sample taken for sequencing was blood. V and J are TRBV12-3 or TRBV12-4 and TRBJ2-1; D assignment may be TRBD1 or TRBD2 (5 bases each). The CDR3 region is CASSLARGRDPNEQFF. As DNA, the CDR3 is TGTGCCAGCAGTTTAGCTCGGGGCAGGGATCCGAATGAGCAGTTCTTC.